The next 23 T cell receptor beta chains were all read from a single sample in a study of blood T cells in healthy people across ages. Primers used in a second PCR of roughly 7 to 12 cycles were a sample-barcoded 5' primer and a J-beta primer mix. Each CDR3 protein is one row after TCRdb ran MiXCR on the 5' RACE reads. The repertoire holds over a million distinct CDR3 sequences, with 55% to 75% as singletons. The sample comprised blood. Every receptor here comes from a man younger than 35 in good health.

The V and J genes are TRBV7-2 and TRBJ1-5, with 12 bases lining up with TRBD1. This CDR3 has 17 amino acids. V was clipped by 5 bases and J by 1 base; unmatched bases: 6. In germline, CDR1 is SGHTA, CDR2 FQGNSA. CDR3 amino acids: CASSPGTGGLSNQPQHF. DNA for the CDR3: TGTGCCAGCAGCCCAGGGACAGGGGGCTTAAGCAATCAGCCCCAGCATTTT.

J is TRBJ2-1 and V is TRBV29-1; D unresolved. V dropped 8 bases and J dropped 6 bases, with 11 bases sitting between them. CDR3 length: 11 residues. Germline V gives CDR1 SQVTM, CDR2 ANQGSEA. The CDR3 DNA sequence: TGCAGCCTGCGACTGCTCAATGAGCAGTTCTTC. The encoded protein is CSLRLLNEQFF.

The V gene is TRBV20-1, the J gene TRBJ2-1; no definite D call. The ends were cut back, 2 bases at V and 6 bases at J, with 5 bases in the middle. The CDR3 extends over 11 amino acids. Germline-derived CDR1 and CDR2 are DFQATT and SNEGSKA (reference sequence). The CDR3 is CSARPINEQFF. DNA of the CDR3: TGCAGTGCTAGACCGATCAATGAGCAGTTCTTC.

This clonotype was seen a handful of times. The CDR3 here is CASSQDPSGVIRETQYF. The CDR3 nucleotides are TGCGCCAGCAGCCAAGACCCTAGCGGGGTTATCAGAGAGACCCAGTACTTC. This chain connects TRBV4-3 to TRBJ2-5, with 9 positions matching TRBD2. The length of the CDR3 is 17 residues. Germline V gene data show CDR1 as LGHNA and CDR2 as YSLEER. After removal of 0 bases from V and 4 bases from J, the junction contained 9 bases not matched to a gene.

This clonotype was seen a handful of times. The CDR3 nucleotides are TGTGCCAGCAGCCAAGCAGGGACTCGGACATCCTACGAGCAGTACTTC. Protein: CASSQAGTRTSYEQYF. The chain uses TRBV3-1 and TRBJ2-7; TRBD2 is a possible D gene (6 bases). CDR1 and CDR2 (germline): LGHDT, YNNKEL (reference sequence). V was shortened by 1 base and J by 1 base, with 14 bases between the two germline ends. The length of the CDR3 is 16 residues.

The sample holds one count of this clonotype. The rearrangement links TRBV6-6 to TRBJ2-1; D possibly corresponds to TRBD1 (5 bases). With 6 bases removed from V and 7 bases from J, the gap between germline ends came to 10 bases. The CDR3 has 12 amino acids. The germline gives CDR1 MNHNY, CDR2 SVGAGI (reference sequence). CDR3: CASRYRTNEQFF. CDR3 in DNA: TGTGCCAGCAGGTACAGGACAAATGAGCAGTTCTTC.

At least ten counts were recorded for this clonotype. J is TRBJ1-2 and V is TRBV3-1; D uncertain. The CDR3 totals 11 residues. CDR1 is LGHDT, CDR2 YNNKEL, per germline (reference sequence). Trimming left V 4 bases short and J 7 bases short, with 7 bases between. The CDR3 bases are TGTGCCAGCAGCCGAGGCGGTGGCTACACCTTC. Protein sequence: CASSRGGGYTF.

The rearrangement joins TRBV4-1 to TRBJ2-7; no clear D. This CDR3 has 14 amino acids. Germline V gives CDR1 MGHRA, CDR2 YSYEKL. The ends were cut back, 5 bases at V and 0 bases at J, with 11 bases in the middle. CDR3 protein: CASSKMGSSYEQYF. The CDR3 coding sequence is TGCGCCAGCAGCAAAATGGGTAGCTCCTACGAGCAGTACTTC.

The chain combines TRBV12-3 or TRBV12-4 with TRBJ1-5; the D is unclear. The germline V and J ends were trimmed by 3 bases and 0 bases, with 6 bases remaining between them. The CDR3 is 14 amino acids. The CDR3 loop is CASSLTASNQPQHF. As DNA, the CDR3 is TGTGCCAGCAGTTTGACGGCTAGCAATCAGCCCCAGCATTTT.

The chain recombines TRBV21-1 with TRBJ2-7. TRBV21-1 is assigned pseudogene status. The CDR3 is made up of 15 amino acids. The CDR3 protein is CASSKVIHNQETRYF. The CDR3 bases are TGTGCCAGCAGCAAAGTAATCCATAACCAAGAGACCCGGTACTTC.

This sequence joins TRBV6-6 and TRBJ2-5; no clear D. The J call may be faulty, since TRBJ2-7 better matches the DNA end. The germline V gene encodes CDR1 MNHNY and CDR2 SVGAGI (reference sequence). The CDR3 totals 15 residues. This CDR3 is CASSSTDRTTYEQYF. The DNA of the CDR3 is TGTGCCAGCAGTTCGACGGACCGCACTACCTACGAGCAGTACTTC.

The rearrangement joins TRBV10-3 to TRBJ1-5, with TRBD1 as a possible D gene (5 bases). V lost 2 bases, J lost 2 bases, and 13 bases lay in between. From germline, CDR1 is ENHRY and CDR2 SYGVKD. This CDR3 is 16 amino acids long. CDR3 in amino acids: CAISETSGAGNQPQHF. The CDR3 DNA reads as TGTGCCATCAGTGAGACGTCTGGGGCCGGCAATCAGCCCCAGCATTTT.

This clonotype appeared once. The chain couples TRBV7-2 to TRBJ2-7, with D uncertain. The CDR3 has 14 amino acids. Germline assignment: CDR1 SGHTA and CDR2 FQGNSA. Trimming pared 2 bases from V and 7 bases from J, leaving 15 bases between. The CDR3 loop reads CASSLRFDPAEQYF. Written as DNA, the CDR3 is TGTGCCAGCAGCTTAAGGTTCGACCCGGCAGAGCAGTACTTC.

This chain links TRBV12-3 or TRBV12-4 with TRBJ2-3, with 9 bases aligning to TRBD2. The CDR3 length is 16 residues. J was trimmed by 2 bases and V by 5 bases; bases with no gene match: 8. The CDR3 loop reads CASSLNSGRFTDTQYF. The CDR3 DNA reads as TGTGCCAGCAGTCTCAATAGCGGGAGATTCACAGATACGCAGTATTTT.

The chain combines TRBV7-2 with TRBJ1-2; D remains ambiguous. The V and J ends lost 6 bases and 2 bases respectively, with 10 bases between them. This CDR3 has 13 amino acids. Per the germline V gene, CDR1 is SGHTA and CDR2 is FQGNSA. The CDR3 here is CASRVGGNYGYTF. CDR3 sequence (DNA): TGTGCCAGCAGGGTGGGCGGAAACTATGGCTACACCTTC.

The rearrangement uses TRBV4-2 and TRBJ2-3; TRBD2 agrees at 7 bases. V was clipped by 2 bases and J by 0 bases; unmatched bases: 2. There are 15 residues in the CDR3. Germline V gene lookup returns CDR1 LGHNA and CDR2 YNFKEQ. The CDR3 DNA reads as TGTGCCAGCAGCCAACCTAGCGGAAGCACAGATACGCAGTATTTT. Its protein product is CASSQPSGSTDTQYF.

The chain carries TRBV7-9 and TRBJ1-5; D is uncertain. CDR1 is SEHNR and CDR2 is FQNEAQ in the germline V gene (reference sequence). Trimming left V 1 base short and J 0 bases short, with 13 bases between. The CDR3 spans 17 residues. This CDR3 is CASSLEQTGVSNQPQHF. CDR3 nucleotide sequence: TGTGCCAGCAGCTTAGAGCAAACGGGCGTTAGCAATCAGCCCCAGCATTTT. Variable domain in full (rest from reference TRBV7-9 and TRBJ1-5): DTGVSQNPRHKITKRGQNVTFRCDPISEHNRLYWYRQTLGQGPEFLTYFQNEAQLEKSRLLSDRFSAERPKGSFSTLEIQRTEQGDSAMYLCASSLEQTGVSNQPQHFGDGTRLSIL.

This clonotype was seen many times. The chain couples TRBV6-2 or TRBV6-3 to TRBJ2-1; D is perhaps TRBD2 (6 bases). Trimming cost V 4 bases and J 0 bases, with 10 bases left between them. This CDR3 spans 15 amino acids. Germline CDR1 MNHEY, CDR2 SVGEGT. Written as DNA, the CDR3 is TGTGCCAGCAGTTCGGAGGGGCTCTCCTACAATGAGCAGTTCTTC. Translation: CASSSEGLSYNEQFF.

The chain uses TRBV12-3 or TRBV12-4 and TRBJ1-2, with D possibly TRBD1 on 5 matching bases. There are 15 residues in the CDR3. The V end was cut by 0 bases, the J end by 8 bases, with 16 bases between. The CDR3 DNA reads TGTGCCAGCAGTTTAGCTGGCAGGGAAGGTAGCGGCTACACCTTC. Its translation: CASSLAGREGSGYTF.

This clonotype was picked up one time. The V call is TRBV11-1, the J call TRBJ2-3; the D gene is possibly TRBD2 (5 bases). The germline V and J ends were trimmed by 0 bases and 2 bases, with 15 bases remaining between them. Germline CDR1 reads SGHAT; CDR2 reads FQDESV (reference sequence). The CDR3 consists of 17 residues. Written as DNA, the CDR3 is TGTGCCAGCAGCTTAGCGAGATGGGAGAGGGCCACAGATACGCAGTATTTT. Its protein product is CASSLARWERATDTQYF.

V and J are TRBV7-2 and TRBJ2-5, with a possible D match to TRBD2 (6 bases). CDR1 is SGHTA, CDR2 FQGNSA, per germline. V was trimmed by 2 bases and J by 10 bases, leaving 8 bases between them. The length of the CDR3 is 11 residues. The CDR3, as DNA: TGTGCCAGCAGCTTACCGGGGGACCAGTACTTC. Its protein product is CASSLPGDQYF.

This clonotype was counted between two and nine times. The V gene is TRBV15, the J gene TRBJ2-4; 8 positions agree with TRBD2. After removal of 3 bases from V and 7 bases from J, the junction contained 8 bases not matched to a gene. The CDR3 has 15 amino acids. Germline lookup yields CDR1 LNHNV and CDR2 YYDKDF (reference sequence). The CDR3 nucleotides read TGTGCCACCAGCAGCGGGAGGGCCAAGACGAACATTCAGTACTTC. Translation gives CATSSGRAKTNIQYF.

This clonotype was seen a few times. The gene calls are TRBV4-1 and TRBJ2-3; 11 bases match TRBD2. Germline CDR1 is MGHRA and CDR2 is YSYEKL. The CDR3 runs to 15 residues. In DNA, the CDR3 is TGCGCGTCGACTAGCGGGGCGACAAACACAGATACGCAGTATTTT. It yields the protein CASTSGATNTDTQYF.